This T cell receptor (beta chain) was retrieved from a study of tissue T cells after allogeneic stem cell transplantation. Study-wide background: Tissue samples with histologically apparent lymphocytes on H&E review were prioritized for sequencing.

The V and J ends lost 2 bases and 6 bases respectively, with 14 bases between them. This CDR3 comprises 15 residues. The germline CDR1 and CDR2 sequences are MNHNS and SASEGT. Non-transplant comparator patients with other cancers had at least five gastrointestinal samples and no known gastrointestinal disease. General observations from the study: TCR repertoires tracked anatomic similarity, regardless of disease or transplant status. Few T cell clones were shared across patients, but motif clusters showed tissue-specific shared signatures.

Only in-frame clones appear in the TCRdb table, and some are missing; sequencing was by immunoSEQ multiplex PCR. The table shows about 9,700 clones, with roughly 64% occurring only once. In regard to this clone: As yet, its antigen is unknown.

The sample here was tissue from the ileum, taken at autopsy. The TCR sequence derives from a woman aged 18 to 55 with breast cancer. The rearrangement links TRBV6-1 to TRBJ1-5, with D possibly TRBD1 on 5 matching bases. The CDR3 is CASSEKPAGSQPQHF. The DNA of the CDR3 is TGTGCCAGCAGTGAAAAACCGGCAGGGAGTCAGCCCCAGCATTTT.